Listed here are 13 T cell receptor beta chains from one sample, sequenced in a study of molecular identifiers for immune sequencing clone quantification. In TCRdb, the PCR reads were re-called with MiXCR into one record per CDR3 protein. The sample yields 88,000 or so distinct CDR3 sequences, 21% seen once. Sequenced material: naive CD8+ T cells from blood, with Jurkat cell RNA spiked in. The subset: FACS-sorted CD8+CD4-CCR7+CD45RA+ naive T cells. Source of these receptors: a human donor in good health. Some libraries in this study had Jurkat cell RNA spiked in.

A note on this clonotype: Sequence at one end of the junction differs from germline and may be a read error. The V gene is TRBV11-3, the J gene TRBJ2-5, with D uncertain. Germline V lookup: CDR1 SGHNT, CDR2 YENEEA. The CDR3 spans 13 residues. This chain's CDR3 is CASSHRDQGTQYF. In DNA, the CDR3 is TGTGCCAGCAGCCACAGAGACCAAGGGACCCAGTACTTC.

The rearrangement links TRBV10-2 to TRBJ2-3, with 11 bases matching TRBD2. CDR1 and CDR2 (germline): WSHSY, SAAADI. V was pared by 5 bases and J by 4 bases, with 8 bases of the junction left unmatched. The CDR3 runs to 16 residues. CDR3 loop: CASSLIAGGTADTQYF. CDR3 nucleotide sequence: TGCGCCAGCAGTTTAATAGCGGGGGGGACCGCAGATACGCAGTATTTT.

This chain uses TRBV20-1 with TRBJ2-1, with D uncertain. This CDR3 has 14 residues. The ends were cut back, 4 bases at V and 0 bases at J, with 10 bases in the middle. Germline V CDR1 and CDR2: DFQATT, SNEGSKA (reference sequence). CDR3 sequence (DNA): TGCAGTGCTAAAGAAAGGAGCTCCTACAATGAGCAGTTCTTC. It codes for CSAKERSSYNEQFF.

This clonotype was counted ten times or more. The chain has TRBV4-1 and TRBJ2-7; possible D gene TRBD2, 5 bases. The germline CDR1 and CDR2 sequences are MGHRA and YSYEKL. This CDR3 comprises 14 residues. The germline V and J ends were trimmed by 5 bases and 4 bases, with 15 bases remaining between them. In DNA, the CDR3 is TGCGCCAGCAGCATTAGCGCTGGAACATACGAGCAGTACTTC. Encoded protein: CASSISAGTYEQYF.

This clonotype was seen a few times. V and J are TRBV6-2 or TRBV6-3 and TRBJ1-6; no clear D gene. The CDR3 totals 12 residues. Germline values: CDR1 MNHEY, CDR2 SVGEGT. V lost 2 bases, J lost 15 bases, and 11 bases lay in between. The CDR3 loop reads CASSYGSPGLHF. For the CDR3, the DNA is TGTGCCAGCAGTTACGGGTCACCGGGCCTCCACTTT.

This clonotype appeared many times. The rearrangement joins TRBV27 to TRBJ2-3, with 9 bases matching TRBD2. After removal of 5 bases from V and 5 bases from J, the junction contained 8 bases not matched to a gene. Germline-derived CDR1 and CDR2 are MNHEY and SMNVEV (reference sequence). The CDR3 consists of 15 residues. The CDR3 bases are TGTGCCAGCAGTATTGGGACTAGCCCGGGAGATACGCAGTATTTT. This sequence encodes CASSIGTSPGDTQYF.

V and J are TRBV4-1 and TRBJ2-2, with 13 bases that match TRBD2. Germline CDR1 MGHRA, CDR2 YSYEKL. After removal of 7 bases from V and 5 bases from J, the junction contained 10 bases not matched to a gene. The CDR3 loop spans 17 amino acids. CDR3 bases: TGCGCCAGCAAAAGGACTAGCGGGGGTGCGCGGACCGGGGAGCTGTTTTTT. Its protein is CASKRTSGGARTGELFF.

This clonotype came up many times. This rearrangement joins TRBV29-1 to TRBJ1-5; 9 bases line up with TRBD1. The CDR3 loop spans 13 amino acids. V was pared by 7 bases and J by 5 bases, with 6 bases of the junction left unmatched. Germline V gives CDR1 SQVTM, CDR2 ANQGSEA. The CDR3 loop is CSAGTGHYQPQHF. The CDR3 DNA reads TGCAGCGCCGGGACAGGGCACTATCAGCCCCAGCATTTT.

The table lists this clonotype with a count of one. This sequence may be a read error, since a much larger clone differs from it by one base. The chain joins TRBV12-3 or TRBV12-4 to TRBJ2-7; TRBD1 aligns across 7 bases. The CDR3 is made up of 13 amino acids. Here the CDR3 reads CAGSPEGAWEQYF. In DNA, the CDR3 is TGTGCCGGCAGTCCAGAGGGGGCTTGGGAGCAGTACTTC.

Notes on this clonotype: Relative to the germline gene, one junction end is altered; a read error may explain this. In nucleotides, the CDR3 is TGTGCCAGCAGCTTCGGAGAGGGGGACTGGGAAGACACTGAAGCTTCCTTT. This encodes CASSFGEGDWEDTEASF. The chain joins TRBV11-2 to TRBJ1-1; tentatively, D is TRBD1 (6 bases). CDR1 and CDR2 (germline): SGHAT, FQNNGV. This CDR3 region has 17 residues.

This clonotype was counted many times. A read error may produce the germline difference seen at one junction end. This chain connects TRBV5-3 to TRBJ1-6, with TRBD1 matching over 7 bases. TRBV5-3 carries the ORF label, with uncertain function. The CDR3 is 16 residues long. This CDR3 is CASSSHDRALLSPLHF. The CDR3 bases are TGTGCCAGCAGCTCTCATGACAGGGCTCTCCTTTCACCCCTCCACTTT.

This clonotype showed up many times. V is TRBV4-3 and J is TRBJ2-7; 8 bases agree with TRBD2. This CDR3 region has 15 residues. Germline CDR1 LGHNA, CDR2 YSLEER. Unmatched junction bases numbered 4, after V lost 1 base and J lost 2 bases. The chain's CDR3 is CASSQARGGAYEQYF. CDR3 coding DNA: TGCGCCAGCAGCCAAGCACGGGGGGGTGCCTACGAGCAGTACTTC.

This clonotype was counted a few times. V is TRBV27 and J is TRBJ1-2, with a tentative D call TRBD1 (5 bases). The germline V and J ends were trimmed by 6 bases and 8 bases, with 16 bases remaining between them. Germline V CDR1 and CDR2: MNHEY, SMNVEV (reference sequence). The CDR3 sequence is 13 residues long. CDR3 protein: CASSPTEWSGYTF. In DNA, the CDR3 is TGTGCCAGCAGCCCGACAGAATGGTCCGGCTACACCTTC.